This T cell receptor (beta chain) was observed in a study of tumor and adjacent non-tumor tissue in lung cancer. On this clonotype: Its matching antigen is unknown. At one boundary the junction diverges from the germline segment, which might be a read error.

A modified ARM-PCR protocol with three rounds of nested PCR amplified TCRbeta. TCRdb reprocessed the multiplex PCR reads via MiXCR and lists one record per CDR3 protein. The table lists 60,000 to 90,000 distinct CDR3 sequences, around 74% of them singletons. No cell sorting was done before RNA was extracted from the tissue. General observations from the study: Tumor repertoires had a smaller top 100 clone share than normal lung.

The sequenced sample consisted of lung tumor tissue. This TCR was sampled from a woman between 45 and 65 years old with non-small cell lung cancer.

Here the CDR3 reads CDSNIRWDSRQPQHF. DNA of the CDR3: TGTGACAGCAATATACGCTGGGACAGTCGTCAGCCCCAGCATTTT. The chain recombines TRBV6-1 with TRBJ1-5, with 7 nucleotides matching TRBD1. The germline CDR1 and CDR2 sequences are MNHNS and SASEGT. CDR3 size: 15 residues.